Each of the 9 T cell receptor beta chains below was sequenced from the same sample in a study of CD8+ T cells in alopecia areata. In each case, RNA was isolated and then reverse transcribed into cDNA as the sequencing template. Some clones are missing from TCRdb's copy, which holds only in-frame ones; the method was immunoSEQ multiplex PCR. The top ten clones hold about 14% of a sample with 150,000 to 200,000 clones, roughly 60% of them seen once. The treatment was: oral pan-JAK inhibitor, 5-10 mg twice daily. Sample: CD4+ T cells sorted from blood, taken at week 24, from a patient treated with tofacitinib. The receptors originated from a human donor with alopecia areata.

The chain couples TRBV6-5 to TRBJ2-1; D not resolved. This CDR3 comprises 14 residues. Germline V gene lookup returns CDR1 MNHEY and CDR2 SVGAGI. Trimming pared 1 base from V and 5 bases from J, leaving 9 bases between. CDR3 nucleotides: TGTGCCAGCAGTTACTGGGATAGGAACAATGAGCAGTTCTTC. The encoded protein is CASSYWDRNNEQFF.

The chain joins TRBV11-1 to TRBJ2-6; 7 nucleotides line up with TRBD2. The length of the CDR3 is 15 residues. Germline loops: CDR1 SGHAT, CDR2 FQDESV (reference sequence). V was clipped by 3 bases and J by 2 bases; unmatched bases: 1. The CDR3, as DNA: TGTGCCAGCAGCTTTGGGGGGGCTGGGGCCAACGTCCTGACTTTC. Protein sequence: CASSFGGAGANVLTF.

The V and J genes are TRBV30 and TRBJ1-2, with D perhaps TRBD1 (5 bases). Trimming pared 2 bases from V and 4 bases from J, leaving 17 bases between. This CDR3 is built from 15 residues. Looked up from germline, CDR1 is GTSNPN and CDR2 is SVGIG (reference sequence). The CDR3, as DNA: TGTGCCTGGAGTTGGAAGGGGACTACTACCTATGGCTACACCTTC. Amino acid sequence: CAWSWKGTTTYGYTF. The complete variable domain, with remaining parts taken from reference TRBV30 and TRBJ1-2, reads SQTIHQWPATLVQPVGSPLSLECTVEGTSNPNLYWYRQAAGRGLQLLFYSVGIGQISSEVPQNLSASRPQDRQFILSSKKLLLSDSGFYLCAWSWKGTTTYGYTFGSGTRLTVV.

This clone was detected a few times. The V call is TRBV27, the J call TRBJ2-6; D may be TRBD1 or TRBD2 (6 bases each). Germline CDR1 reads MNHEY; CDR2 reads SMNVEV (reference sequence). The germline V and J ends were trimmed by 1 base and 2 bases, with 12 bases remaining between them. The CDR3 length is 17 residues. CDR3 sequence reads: CASSLWAGGTGANVLTF. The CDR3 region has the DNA TGTGCCAGCAGTTTATGGGCCGGGGGCACTGGGGCCAACGTCCTGACTTTC.

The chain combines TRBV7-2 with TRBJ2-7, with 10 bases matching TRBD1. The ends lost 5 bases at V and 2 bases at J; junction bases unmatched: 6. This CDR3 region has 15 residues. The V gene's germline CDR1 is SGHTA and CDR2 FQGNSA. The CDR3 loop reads CASSQGQGHAYEQYF. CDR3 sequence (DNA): TGTGCCAGCAGCCAGGGACAGGGGCACGCCTACGAGCAGTACTTC. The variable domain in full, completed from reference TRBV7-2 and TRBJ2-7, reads GAGVSQSPSNKVTEKGKDVELRCDPISGHTALYWYRQSLGQGLEFLIYFQGNSAPDKSGLPSDRFSAERTGGSVSTLTIQRTQQEDSAVYLCASSQGQGHAYEQYFGPGTRLTVT.

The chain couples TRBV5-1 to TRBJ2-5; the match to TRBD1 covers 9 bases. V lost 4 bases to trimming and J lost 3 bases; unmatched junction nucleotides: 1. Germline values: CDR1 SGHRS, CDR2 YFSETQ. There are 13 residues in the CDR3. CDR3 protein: CASSRDREETQYF. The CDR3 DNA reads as TGCGCCAGCAGCCGGGACAGGGAAGAGACCCAGTACTTC. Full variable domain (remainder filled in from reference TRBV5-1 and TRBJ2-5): KAGVTQTPRYLIKTRGQQVTLSCSPISGHRSVSWYQQTPGQGLQFLFEYFSETQRNKGNFPGRFSGRQFSNSRSEMNVSTLELGDSALYLCASSRDREETQYFGPGTRLLVL.

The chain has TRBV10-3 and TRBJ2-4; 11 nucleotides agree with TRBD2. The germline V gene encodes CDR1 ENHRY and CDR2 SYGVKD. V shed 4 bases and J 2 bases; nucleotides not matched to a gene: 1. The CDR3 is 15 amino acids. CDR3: CAISASGGTKNIQYF. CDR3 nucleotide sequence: TGTGCCATCAGTGCTAGCGGGGGGACCAAAAACATTCAGTACTTC.

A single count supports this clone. Here the CDR3 DNA reads TGTGCCTGGAGTGACAGCTATGGCTACACCTTC. Translated, it gives CAWSDSYGYTF. The chain employs TRBV30 and TRBJ1-2; D not resolved. Germline CDR1 reads GTSNPN; CDR2 reads SVGIG (reference sequence). Between the trimmed V and J ends, which lost 1 base and 4 bases, there was a span of 4 bases. This CDR3 spans 11 amino acids.

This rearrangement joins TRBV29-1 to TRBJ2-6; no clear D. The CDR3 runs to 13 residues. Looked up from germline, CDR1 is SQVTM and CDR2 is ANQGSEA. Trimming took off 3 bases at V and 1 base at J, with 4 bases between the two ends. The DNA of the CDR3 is TGCAGCGTTGACCTTTCTGGGGCCAACGTCCTGACTTTC. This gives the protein CSVDLSGANVLTF.